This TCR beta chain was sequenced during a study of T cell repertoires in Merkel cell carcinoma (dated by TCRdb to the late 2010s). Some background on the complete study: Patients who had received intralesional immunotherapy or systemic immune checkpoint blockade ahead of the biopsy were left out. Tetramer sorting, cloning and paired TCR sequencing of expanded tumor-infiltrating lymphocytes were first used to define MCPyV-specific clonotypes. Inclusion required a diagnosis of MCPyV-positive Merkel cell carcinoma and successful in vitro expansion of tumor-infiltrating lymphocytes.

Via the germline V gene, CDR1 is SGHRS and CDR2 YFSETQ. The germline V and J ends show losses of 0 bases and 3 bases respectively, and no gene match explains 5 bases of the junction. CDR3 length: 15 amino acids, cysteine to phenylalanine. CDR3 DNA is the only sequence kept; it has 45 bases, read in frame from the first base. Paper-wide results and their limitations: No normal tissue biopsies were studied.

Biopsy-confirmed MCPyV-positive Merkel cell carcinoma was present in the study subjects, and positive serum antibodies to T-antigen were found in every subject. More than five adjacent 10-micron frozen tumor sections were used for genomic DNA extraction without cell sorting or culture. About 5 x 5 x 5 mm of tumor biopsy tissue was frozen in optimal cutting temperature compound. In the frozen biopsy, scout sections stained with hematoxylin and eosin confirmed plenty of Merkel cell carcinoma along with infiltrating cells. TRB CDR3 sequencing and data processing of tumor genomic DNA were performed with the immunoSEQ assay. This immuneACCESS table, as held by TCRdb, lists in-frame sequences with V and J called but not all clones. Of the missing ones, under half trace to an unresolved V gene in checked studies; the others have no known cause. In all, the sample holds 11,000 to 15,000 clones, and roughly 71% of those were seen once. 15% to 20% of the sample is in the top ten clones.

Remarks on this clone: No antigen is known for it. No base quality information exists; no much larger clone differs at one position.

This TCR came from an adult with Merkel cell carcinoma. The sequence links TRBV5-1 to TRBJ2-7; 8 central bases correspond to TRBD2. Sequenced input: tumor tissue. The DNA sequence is TGCGCCAGCAGCTTGGCTCGGGGGGGCATCTACGAGCAGTACTTC. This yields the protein CASSLARGGIYEQYF.